This TCR beta chain was observed in a study of blood T cell repertoires in COVID-19. Germline V CDR1 and CDR2: SEHNR, FQNEAQ (reference sequence). V was clipped by 1 base and J by 0 bases, with 12 bases between them. The CDR3 length is 16 residues. This table comes from immunoSEQ multiplex PCR, and its TCRdb copy is limited to in-frame clones, with some not included. This table has under 200,000 clones, about 90% appearing once. In assigning cohorts, the study relied on participant-reported clinical history. The chain couples TRBV7-9 to TRBJ1-1, with D maybe TRBD1 (6 bases). The material sequenced was PBMCs or T cells enriched from blood (not recorded which). The TCR comes from a woman aged 18-29 years who had recovered from COVID-19. The CDR3 sequence is CASSLERGGMNTEAFF. The CDR3, as DNA: TGTGCCAGCAGCTTAGAACGGGGGGGCATGAACACTGAAGCTTTCTTT.